The 10 T cell receptor beta chains presented below share a single source sample, sequenced in a study of CD8+CD57+ T cells in acquired aplastic anemia (dated by TCRdb to the late 2010s). Sequencer: Illumina HiSeq 2000. Profiling of TCR beta VDJ combinations and CDR3 sequences used genomic DNA as the template. In-frame beta chains were kept once TCRdb had trimmed the public reads at Q25 with fastp and called clones with MiXCR. Entries that share a CDR3 protein sequence are merged under the most common genes and DNA. In all, the sample holds fewer than 300,000 distinct CDR3 sequences, and less than 85% of those were seen once. Roughly two fifths of the sample is held by the ten biggest clonotypes. Expansion of CD8+CD57+ cells had been shown by flow cytometry in the patients chosen for sequencing. The material sequenced was sorted CD4+, CD8+, or CD8+CD57+ T cells (not recorded which) from PBMCs. The source is a human donor with aplastic anemia.

Details on this clonotype: This likely comes from a read error, as the CDR3 has no conserved phenylalanine or tryptophan at its end. The chain employs TRBV10-2 and TRBJ1-2; possibly TRBD1 for D (5 bases). The CDR3 spans 13 residues. The germline CDR1 and CDR2 sequences are WSHSY and SAAADI. Trimming shortened V by 2 bases and J by 8 bases, and 12 bases separated the two germline ends. The CDR3 is CASSETQGYGYTS. CDR3 nucleotides: TGCGCCAGCAGTGAGACCCAGGGTTACGGCTACACCTCC.

This chain connects TRBV20-1 to TRBJ2-7; D might be TRBD1 (6 bases). This CDR3 is built from 12 residues. Germline CDR1 is DFQATT and CDR2 is SNEGSKA (reference sequence). V was shortened by 0 bases and J by 3 bases, with 6 bases between the two germline ends. CDR3 nucleotide sequence: TGCAGTGCTAGAGAACAGGGCTACGAGCAGTACTTC. Protein product: CSAREQGYEQYF.

This chain uses TRBV9 with TRBJ1-1; D is undetermined. Per germline, CDR1 SGDLS and CDR2 YYNGEE. This CDR3 comprises 13 residues. V lost 4 bases to trimming and J lost 5 bases, with 12 bases between them. The CDR3 nucleotides are TGTGCCAGCAGCTCCCGACCCGGGACTGAAGCTTTCTTT. Residues: CASSSRPGTEAFF.

This clonotype was counted a few times. The chain carries TRBV9 and TRBJ2-3; TRBD2 matches 11 bases. Germline V lookup: CDR1 SGDLS, CDR2 YYNGEE. The V gene end was trimmed by 4 bases and the J gene end by 6 bases; junction bases not matched to a gene: 19. This CDR3 is built from 19 residues. The CDR3 loop is CASSPPRNGLAGGPDTQYF. CDR3 in DNA: TGTGCCAGCAGCCCCCCCCGGAATGGGCTAGCGGGAGGTCCCGATACGCAGTATTTT.

With respect to this clonotype: The CDR3 end shows no conserved phenylalanine or tryptophan, and so a read error is likely. Because the CDR3's place on the DNA is in doubt, the DNA is left out and the CDR3 is given as listed by TCRdb. The chain links TRBV7-8 to TRBJ2-3; the D call in the table, TRBD1, was not verified against the DNA. Looked up from germline, CDR1 is SGHVS and CDR2 is FQNEAQ. 13 amino acids form the CDR3, both terminal residues included. The CDR3 sequence: CVSREGQLDPSTD.

The chain links TRBV7-2 to TRBJ1-2; no clear D gene. V shed 5 bases and J shed 5 bases, with 12 bases lying between them. The CDR3 covers 13 residues. Germline CDR1 and CDR2: SGHTA and FQGNSA. The CDR3 nucleotides read TGTGCCAGCAGCGACGGGCTCGTATATGGCTACACCTTC. As protein: CASSDGLVYGYTF.

This clonotype has a handful of counts. It is likely a read error, because the conserved phenylalanine at the end of the CDR3 is missing. Because the CDR3's place on the DNA is in doubt, the DNA is left out and the CDR3 is given as listed by TCRdb. The chain is built from TRBV7-9 and TRBJ2-3; the D call TRBD2 from the table was never checked on the DNA. Germline CDR1 is SEHNR and CDR2 is FQNEAQ (reference sequence). The CDR3 is 13 residues long, counting both termini. The CDR3: CASSYGRSGGSDE.

The chain combines TRBV29-1 with TRBJ1-1; D not certain. Germline V gives CDR1 SQVTM, CDR2 ANQGSEA. This CDR3 is built from 12 residues. CDR3 residues: CSDPRGNTEAFF. The DNA of the CDR3 is TGCAGTGACCCCCGTGGGAACACTGAAGCTTTCTTT.

The chain recombines TRBV7-9 with TRBJ2-7, with D perhaps assigned TRBD1 or TRBD2 (5 bases each). Germline-derived CDR1 and CDR2 are SEHNR and FQNEAQ (reference sequence). This CDR3 is built from 18 residues. Between the trimmed V and J ends, which lost 3 bases and 4 bases, there was a span of 25 bases. CDR3 DNA: TGTGCCAGCAGCTTTCCACAGGAGCGGACCGCCCTGGAGTACGAGCAGTACGTC. Translated: CASSFPQERTALEYEQYV.

The chain links TRBV5-1 to TRBJ2-3, with 8 positions matching TRBD1. This CDR3 region has 12 residues. V trimming: 2 bases; J trimming: 14 bases; junction bases outside the gene matches: 7. Germline V gives CDR1 SGHRS, CDR2 YFSETQ. Here the CDR3 DNA reads TGCGCCAGCAGCTTAGCCCCAACAGGGGGGTATTTT. It translates to CASSLAPTGGYF. Based on the CDR3 plus reference TRBV5-1 and TRBJ2-3, the full variable domain is KAGVTQTPRYLIKTRGQQVTLSCSPISGHRSVSWYQQTPGQGLQFLFEYFSETQRNKGNFPGRFSGRQFSNSRSEMNVSTLELGDSALYLCASSLAPTGGYFGPGTRLTVL.